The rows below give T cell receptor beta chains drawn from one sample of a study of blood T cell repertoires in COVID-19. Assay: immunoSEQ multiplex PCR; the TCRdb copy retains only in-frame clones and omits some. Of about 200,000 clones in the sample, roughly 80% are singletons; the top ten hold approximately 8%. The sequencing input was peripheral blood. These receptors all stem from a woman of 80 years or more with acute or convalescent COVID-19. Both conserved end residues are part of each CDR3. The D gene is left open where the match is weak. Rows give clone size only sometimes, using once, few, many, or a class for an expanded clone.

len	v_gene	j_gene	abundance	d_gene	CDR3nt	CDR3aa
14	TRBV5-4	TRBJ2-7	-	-	TGTGCCAGCAGCTTGGACAGCCACCCCTACGAGCAGTACTTC	CASSLDSHPYEQYF
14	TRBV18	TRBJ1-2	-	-	TGTGCCAGCTCACCGGGACTAGTTCACGTTGGCTACACCTTC	CASSPGLVHVGYTF
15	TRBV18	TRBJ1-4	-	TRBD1	TGTGCCAGCTCATCGACAGGGGGCATAGGAGAAAAACTGTTTTTT	CASSSTGGIGEKLFF
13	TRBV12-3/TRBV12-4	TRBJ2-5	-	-	TGTGCCAGCAGTTTAAGCTCCCAAGAGACCCAGTACTTC	CASSLSSQETQYF
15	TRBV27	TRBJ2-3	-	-	TGTGCCAGCACTTTGACCCGGAGGGGCACAGATACGCAGTATTTT	CASTLTRRGTDTQYF
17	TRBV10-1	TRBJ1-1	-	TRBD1	TGCGCCAGCAGTGAGTCCGGACAGGGAGGGCTGGGTAGGCGAGCTTTCTTT	CASSESGQGGLGRRAFF
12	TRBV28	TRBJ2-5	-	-	TGTGCCAGCAGCGGGGAGGTAGAGACCCAGTACTTC	CASSGEVETQYF
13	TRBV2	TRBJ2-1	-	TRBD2	TGTGCCAGCAGCAACTTTCAGCGGGAGGGGTGGTTCTTC	CASSNFQREGWFF
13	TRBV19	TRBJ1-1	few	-	TGTGCCAGTATCCCACAGGGGAACACTGAAGCTTTCTTT	CASIPQGNTEAFF
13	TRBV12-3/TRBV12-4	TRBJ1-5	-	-	TGTGCCAGCAGTTTCAGGGGAGAACAGCCCCAGCATTTT	CASSFRGEQPQHF
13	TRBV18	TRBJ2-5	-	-	TGTGCCAGCTCACCTACAGGGATGGCGACCCAGTACTTC	CASSPTGMATQYF
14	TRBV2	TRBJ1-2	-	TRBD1	TGTGCCAGCAGTAACAGGGGGCACGCCTATGGCTACACCTTC	CASSNRGHAYGYTF
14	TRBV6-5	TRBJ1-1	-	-	TGTGCCAGCAGTTATGTAAGGGGAGGAACTGAAGCTTTCTTT	CASSYVRGGTEAFF
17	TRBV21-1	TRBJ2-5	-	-	TGTGCCAGCAGCAATGCCTTTGATGGGCCGACACAAGAGACCCAGTACTTC	CASSNAFDGPTQETQYF
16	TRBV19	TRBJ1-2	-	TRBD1	TGTGCCAGTACCAATTTCGCCGGGACAGGGGAGGATGGCTACACCTTC	CASTNFAGTGEDGYTF
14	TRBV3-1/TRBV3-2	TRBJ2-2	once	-	TGTGCCAGCAGCCAAGATGTAGTCACCGGGGAGCTGTTTTTT	CASSQDVVTGELFF
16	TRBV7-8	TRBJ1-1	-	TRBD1	TGTGCCAGCAGCCCGCGACCGGGACAGGGGAACACTGAAGCTTTCTTT	CASSPRPGQGNTEAFF
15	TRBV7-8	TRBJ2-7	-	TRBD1	TGTGCCAGCAGCTCCGTCGACAGGGGGCGGAGGGAGCAGTACTTC	CASSSVDRGRREQYF
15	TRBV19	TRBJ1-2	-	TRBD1	TGTGCCAGTAGTAGCGGGACAGGGGCTAACTATGGCTACACCTTC	CASSSGTGANYGYTF
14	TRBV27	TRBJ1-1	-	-	TGTGCCAGCAGTTTGCACAGGGAGAACACTGAAGCTTTCTTT	CASSLHRENTEAFF
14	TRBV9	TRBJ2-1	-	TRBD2	TGTGCCAGCAGCCCGGGGAGCGGGAGAAATGAGCAGTTCTTC	CASSPGSGRNEQFF
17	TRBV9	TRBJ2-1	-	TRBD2	TGTGCCAGCAGCGCGACCGGGGGGGCAAGCTCCTACAATGAGCAGTTCTTC	CASSATGGASSYNEQFF
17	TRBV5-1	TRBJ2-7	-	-	TGCGCCAGCAGCCTGGGGGATTCATGGGGAGGAGTATACGAGCAGTACTTC	CASSLGDSWGGVYEQYF
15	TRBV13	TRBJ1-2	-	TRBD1	TGTGCCAGCAGCTTCCGGGACAGGTATAACTATGGCTACACCTTC	CASSFRDRYNYGYTF
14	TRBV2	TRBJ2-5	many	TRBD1	TGTGCCAGCTCAGGGCAGGGGGTGGAAGAGACCCAGTACTTC	CASSGQGVEETQYF
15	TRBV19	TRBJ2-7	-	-	TGTGCCAGTAGTATATCGGGACACATCACCTACGAGCAGTACTTC	CASSISGHITYEQYF
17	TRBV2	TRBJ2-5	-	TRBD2	TGTGCCAGCAGTTCCGGGACTAGCGGGGGTGGCCAAGAGACCCAGTACTTC	CASSSGTSGGGQETQYF
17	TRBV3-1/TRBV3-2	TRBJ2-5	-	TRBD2	TGTGCCAGCAGCCCCCGCGGGCGGGGGGCCGCCCAAGAGACCCAGTACTTC	CASSPRGRGAAQETQYF
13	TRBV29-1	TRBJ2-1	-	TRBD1	TGCAGCGCCGACAGGGGGCATGGGAATGAGCAGTTCTTC	CSADRGHGNEQFF
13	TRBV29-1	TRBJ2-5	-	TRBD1	TGCAGCGTTGATAAGGGGGCGCAGGAGACCCAGTACTTC	CSVDKGAQETQYF
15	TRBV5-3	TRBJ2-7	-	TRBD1	TGTGCCAGAAGCCGGAGACAGGGGCGCGCCTACGAGCAGTACTTC	CARSRRQGRAYEQYF
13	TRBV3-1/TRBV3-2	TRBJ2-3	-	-	TGTGCCAGCACCACGGGGGACGTTACTACGCAGTATTTT	CASTTGDVTTQYF
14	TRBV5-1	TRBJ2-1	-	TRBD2	TGCGCCAGCAGCTTGATTAGCGGGGAGGATGAGCAGTTCTTC	CASSLISGEDEQFF
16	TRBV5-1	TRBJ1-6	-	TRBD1	TGCGCCAGCAGCCCGACTCGGGGACAGGGAGGTTCACCCCTCCACTTT	CASSPTRGQGGSPLHF
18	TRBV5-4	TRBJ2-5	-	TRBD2	TGTGCCAGCAGCTTGGGGATTGGGACTAGCGGGAGCGGGCAGACCCAGTACTTC	CASSLGIGTSGSGQTQYF
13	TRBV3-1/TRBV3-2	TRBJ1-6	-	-	TGTGCCAGCAGCCCAAAATATAATTCACCCCTCCACTTT	CASSPKYNSPLHF
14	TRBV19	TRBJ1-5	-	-	TGTGCCAGTTCGGGGGTTTGGGGCAATCAGCCCCAGCATTTT	CASSGVWGNQPQHF
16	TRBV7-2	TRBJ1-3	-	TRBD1	TGTGCCAGCAGCGGATCGGGACAGGGCTCTGGAAACACCATATATTTT	CASSGSGQGSGNTIYF
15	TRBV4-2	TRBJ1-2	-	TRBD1	TGTGCCAGCAGACGGACAGGGGAGAGGAACTATGGCTACACCTTC	CASRRTGERNYGYTF
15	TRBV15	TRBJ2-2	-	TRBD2	TGTGCCACCAGCAGAGAGGGACTAGTCGGCGGGGAGCTGTTTTTT	CATSREGLVGGELFF
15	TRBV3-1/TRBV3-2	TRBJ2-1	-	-	TGTGCCAGCAGCCAAGGTCAGGTTGATAACAATGAGCAGTTCTTC	CASSQGQVDNNEQFF
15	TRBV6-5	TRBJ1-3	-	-	TGTGCCAGCAGATCTATTGGGGGGACTGGAAACACCATATATTTT	CASRSIGGTGNTIYF
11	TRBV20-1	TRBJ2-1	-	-	TGCAGTGCTAGCCCTACGGGACTGTTGTTCTTC	CSASPTGLLFF
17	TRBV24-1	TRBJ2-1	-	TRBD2	TGTGCCACCAGTGCGACTAGCGGGGGGTGGTCCTACAATGAGCAGTTCTTC	CATSATSGGWSYNEQFF
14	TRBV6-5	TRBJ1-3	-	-	TGTGCCAGCAGTTACCGGGATAGGGGAAACACCATATATTTT	CASSYRDRGNTIYF
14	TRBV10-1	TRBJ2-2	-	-	TGCGCCAGCAGTACCGGTACGAACACCGGGGAGCTGTTTTTT	CASSTGTNTGELFF
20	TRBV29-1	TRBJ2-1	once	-	TGCAGCGTTGCGCCGTCGGATGTTCGGGGTAGCAGAAGCTCCTACAATGAGCAGTTCTTC	CSVAPSDVRGSRSSYNEQFF
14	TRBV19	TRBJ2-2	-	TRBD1	TGTGCCAGTAGGGACAGGGGTAAGACCGGGGAGCTGTTTTTT	CASRDRGKTGELFF
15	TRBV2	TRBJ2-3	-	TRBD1	TGTGCCAGCAGTGGGGACAGAACTAGCACAGATACGCAGTATTTT	CASSGDRTSTDTQYF
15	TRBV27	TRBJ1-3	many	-	TGTGCCAGCAGTTTATCCGCAGGGGTGGGAAACACCATATATTTT	CASSLSAGVGNTIYF
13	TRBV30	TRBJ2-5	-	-	TGTGCCTGGAGTGTTCCCCCAAAAGAGACCCAGTACTTC	CAWSVPPKETQYF
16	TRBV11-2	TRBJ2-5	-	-	TGTGCCAGCAGCCCCTGGCGGTTTAGCGGTCAAGAGACCCAGTACTTC	CASSPWRFSGQETQYF
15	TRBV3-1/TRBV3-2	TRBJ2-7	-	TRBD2	TGTGCCAGCAGCCAAGGGGGCGGGAGCTCCTACGAGCAGTACTTC	CASSQGGGSSYEQYF
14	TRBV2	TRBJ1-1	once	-	TGTGCCAGCAGCCTGGACTTTTCGAACACTGAAGCTTTCTTT	CASSLDFSNTEAFF
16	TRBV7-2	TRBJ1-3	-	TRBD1	TGTGCCAGCAGCTTAACGTTGGGACAGGGACAGAACACCATATATTTT	CASSLTLGQGQNTIYF